This T cell receptor (beta chain) was found in a study of cytomegalovirus exposure and HLA in healthy donors. Generated by immunoSEQ multiplex PCR, the TCRdb table keeps only in-frame clones and is missing some. The sample includes 52,000 or so clones, roughly 89% of them seen just once. The germline gives CDR1 MDHEN, CDR2 SYDVKM. This CDR3 is built from 16 residues. V shed 2 bases and J shed 1 base, with 14 bases lying between them. This sequence originates from a woman aged 18-35 years in good health and CMV-seronegative. J is TRBJ1-2 and V is TRBV28, with D possibly being TRBD1 (6 bases). The sequenced sample consisted of PBMCs. CDR3 amino acids: CASSLRGGSFNYGYTF. The DNA for the CDR3 is TGTGCCAGCAGTTTAAGGGGGGGATCGTTTAACTATGGCTACACCTTC.